Each of the 6 T cell receptor beta chains below was sequenced from the same sample in a study of CD8+CD57+ T cells in acquired aplastic anemia. For sequencing, patients were chosen who had shown expansion of CD8+CD57+ cells by flow cytometry. Genomic DNA constituted the template upon which TCR beta VDJ and CDR3 profiling was performed. Via MiXCR, TCRdb re-called the reads, giving one row per CDR3 protein. The sample carries approximately 150,000 distinct CDR3 sequences, about 45% recorded once. The sequenced sample was sorted CD4+, CD8+, or CD8+CD57+ T cells (not recorded which) from PBMCs. The receptors originated from a human donor with aplastic anemia.

This rearrangement joins TRBV10-3 to TRBJ1-2; tentatively, D is TRBD1 (5 bases). CDR1 is ENHRY and CDR2 is SYGVKD in the germline V gene. The length of the CDR3 is 13 residues. V gave up 6 bases and J gave up 2 bases, with 10 bases separating them. The CDR3 sequence: CAISVEGNYGYTF. The CDR3 bases are TGTGCCATCAGCGTTGAGGGGAACTATGGCTACACCTTC.

This sequence joins TRBV10-3 and TRBJ2-1; D not resolved. There are 17 residues in the CDR3. Germline CDR1 reads ENHRY; CDR2 reads SYGVKD. V lost 10 bases and J lost 1, with 23 bases in between. The CDR3 coding sequence is TGTGCCAGCAGCGCATTCGCGCGGACGGCTTCCTACAATGAGCAGTTCTTC. Its protein is CASSAFARTASYNEQFF.

This chain joins TRBV2 and TRBJ2-3; TRBD2 aligns across 10 bases. This CDR3 has 15 residues. The V gene end was trimmed by 6 bases and the J gene end by 2 bases; junction bases not matched to a gene: 5. Germline V gene sequence: CDR1 SNHLY, CDR2 FYNNEI. The CDR3 loop reads CASSVSGRFTDTQYF. CDR3 DNA sequence: TGTGCCAGCAGCGTTAGCGGGAGGTTCACAGATACGCAGTATTTT. Together with reference TRBV2 and TRBJ2-3, the CDR3 gives the full variable domain: EPEVTQTPSHQVTQMGQEVILRCVPISNHLYFYWYRQILGQKVEFLVSFYNNEISEKSEIFDDQFSVERPDGSNFTLKIRSTKLEDSAMYFCASSVSGRFTDTQYFGPGTRLTVL.

The chain joins TRBV11-1 to TRBJ2-7; perhaps TRBD2 as D (6 bases). The germline CDR1 and CDR2 sequences are SGHAT and FQDESV (reference sequence). Between the trimmed V and J ends, which lost 5 bases and 0 bases, there was a span of 17 bases. CDR3 length: 16 amino acids. The CDR3 loop is CASSPTVAVYSYEQYF. CDR3 in DNA: TGTGCCAGCAGCCCGACCGTAGCGGTGTACTCCTACGAGCAGTACTTC.

There are many counts of this clonotype. V and J are TRBV29-1 and TRBJ2-3; a weak D match, TRBD1 (6 bases). Germline V gives CDR1 SQVTM, CDR2 ANQGSEA. The CDR3 is 13 residues long. Trimming pared 8 bases from V and 2 bases from J, leaving 14 bases between. The CDR3 loop is CSNRDIYTDTQYF. DNA of the CDR3: TGCAGCAACCGGGACATCTACACAGATACGCAGTATTTT.

This clonotype was seen only a few times. The chain carries TRBV27 and TRBJ1-5; no definite D call. Between the trimmed V and J ends, which lost 2 bases and 3 bases, there was a span of 8 bases. The CDR3 is 14 amino acids. Germline V gene data show CDR1 as MNHEY and CDR2 as SMNVEV (reference sequence). The CDR3 sequence: CASSLKVSNQPQHF. DNA for the CDR3: TGTGCCAGCAGTTTAAAGGTGTCCAATCAGCCCCAGCATTTT.